Each of the 20 T cell receptor beta chains below was sequenced from the same sample in a study of control samples from healthy donors and cancer patients. Libraries were prepared by immunoSEQ multiplex PCR; TCRdb keeps only in-frame clonotypes and omits some of them. Found here are fewer than 250,000 clones, 91% of them singletons; the top ten hold approximately 1.8%. Sample: blood. Receptor source: a man aged 25 to 45 in good health.

This chain uses TRBV12-5 with TRBJ2-1; 8 nucleotides line up with TRBD2. J lost 8 bases, V lost 0 bases, and 6 bases had no gene match. The germline V gene encodes CDR1 LGHNT and CDR2 FRNRAP. CDR3 length: 15 amino acids. The CDR3 loop reads CASGLVNGGAYEQFF. The DNA for the CDR3 is TGTGCTAGTGGTTTGGTAAACGGGGGGGCCTATGAGCAGTTCTTC.

The CDR3 coding sequence is TGTGCCAGCACTTACAGGGCGCCGGGTGGCTCACCCCTCCACTTT. Translating it yields CASTYRAPGGSPLHF. V is TRBV27 and J is TRBJ1-6; maybe TRBD1 (6 bases). Trimming cost V 7 bases and J 10 bases, with 20 bases left between them. The germline CDR1 and CDR2 sequences are MNHEY and SMNVEV (reference sequence). The CDR3 extends over 15 amino acids.

This rearrangement joins TRBV25-1 to TRBJ2-3, with 10 nucleotides matching TRBD2. V dropped 5 bases and J dropped 2; count of bases not matched to a gene: 4. In germline, CDR1 is MGHDK, CDR2 SYGVNS. This CDR3 is built from 15 residues. CDR3 amino acids: CASSQSGGATDTQYF. The CDR3 region has the DNA TGTGCCAGCAGTCAGAGCGGGGGGGCCACAGATACGCAGTATTTT.

For this clone: Sequence at one end of the junction differs from germline and may be a read error. The genes are TRBV7-3 and TRBJ1-1, with a possible D match to TRBD1 (5 bases). Germline values: CDR1 SGHTA, CDR2 FQGTGA. The CDR3 covers 16 residues. Written as DNA, the CDR3 is TGTGTCAGCAGCTTAACCCGGATCCAGGGAGGCACTGAAGCTTTCTTT. It is translated as CVSSLTRIQGGTEAFF.

This chain connects TRBV5-1 to TRBJ1-2; 10 bases match TRBD1. The CDR3 runs to 14 residues. The J segment lost 5 bases and the V segment lost 4 bases, leaving 5 bases of the junction unmatched. CDR1 is SGHRS, CDR2 YFSETQ, per germline. The CDR3 loop reads CASSEWTGGYGYTF. The CDR3 coding sequence is TGCGCCAGCAGCGAATGGACAGGGGGTTATGGCTACACCTTC.

The chain uses TRBV19 and TRBJ1-4, with TRBD1 matching over 9 bases. The trim removed 5 bases at V and 4 bases at J, leaving 5 bases unmatched. The CDR3 is 15 amino acids. The germline V gene encodes CDR1 LNHDA and CDR2 SQIVND (reference sequence). The CDR3 nucleotides are TGTGCCAGTAGTCCACAGGGGGCGGGTAATGAAAAACTGTTTTTT. Translation gives CASSPQGAGNEKLFF.

The CDR3 region has the DNA TGTGCCAGCAGCTTGGTCCCTGATGGCTACACCTTC. Protein product: CASSLVPDGYTF. The chain has TRBV5-6 and TRBJ1-2; D is uncertain. The CDR3 loop spans 12 amino acids. Germline CDR1 is SGHDT and CDR2 is YYEEEE. Trimming took off 0 bases at V and 6 bases at J, with 6 bases between the two ends.

DNA for the CDR3: TGTGCCAGCACCAAAGGGAGGGGACGGGAAGAGACCCAGTACTTC. Translated, it gives CASTKGRGREETQYF. The rearrangement links TRBV11-2 to TRBJ2-5; 7 positions agree with TRBD2. The CDR3 sequence is 15 residues long. V lost 7 bases to trimming and J lost 3 bases; unmatched junction nucleotides: 11. Germline V CDR1 and CDR2: SGHAT, FQNNGV.

CDR3 region: CASSRPGNEKLFF. DNA for the CDR3: TGTGCCAGCAGCCGCCCTGGGAATGAAAAACTGTTTTTT. This chain uses TRBV7-9 with TRBJ1-4; D call uncertain. The CDR3 runs 13 residues. With 5 bases removed from V and 5 bases from J, the gap between germline ends came to 9 bases. Germline V gene lookup returns CDR1 SEHNR and CDR2 FQNEAQ (reference sequence).

This clone appeared a few times. The gene calls are TRBV10-3 and TRBJ2-7; no definite D call. The CDR3 spans 15 residues. V dropped 2 bases and J dropped 2 bases, with 13 bases sitting between them. CDR1 and CDR2 from the germline V gene are ENHRY and SYGVKD. Written as DNA, the CDR3 is TGTGCCATCAGTGAGAGGACGGCCTCTACCTACGAGCAGTACTTC. Translated, it gives CAISERTASTYEQYF.

Regarding this clone: Other DNA sequences within the sample encode an identical CDR3. The chain links TRBV5-1 to TRBJ2-3, with D perhaps given as TRBD1 or TRBD2 (5 bases each). The CDR3 extends over 14 amino acids. V dropped 0 bases and J dropped 2 bases, with 7 bases sitting between them. The V gene's germline CDR1 is SGHRS and CDR2 YFSETQ. The CDR3: CASSLGGTTDTQYF. Here the CDR3 DNA reads TGCGCCAGCAGCTTGGGAGGGACCACAGATACGCAGTATTTT.

This chain joins TRBV19 and TRBJ1-5; no reliable D call. This CDR3 spans 12 amino acids. Germline assignment: CDR1 LNHDA and CDR2 SQIVND (reference sequence). Trimming took 3 bases from V and 6 from J, leaving 6 bases between them. In nucleotides, the CDR3 is TGTGCCAGTAGTATTAAAGCTCAGCCCCAGCATTTT. Translation gives CASSIKAQPQHF. Full variable domain (remainder filled in from reference TRBV19 and TRBJ1-5): DGGITQSPKYLFRKEGQNVTLSCEQNLNHDAMYWYRQDPGQGLRLIYYSQIVNDFQKGDIAEGYSVSREKKESFPLTVTSAQKNPTAFYLCASSIKAQPQHFGDGTRLSIL.

This clone was observed a handful of times. V is TRBV30 and J is TRBJ2-1; 13 nucleotides align to TRBD2. Trimming took 7 bases from V and 11 from J; bases not matched to a gene: 8. Germline V gives CDR1 GTSNPN, CDR2 SVGIG (reference sequence). The CDR3 is 13 residues long. The CDR3 is CASRLAGGRKQFF. In DNA, the CDR3 is TGTGCCTCGCGACTAGCGGGGGGTAGGAAGCAGTTCTTC. The full variable domain, completed using reference TRBV30 and TRBJ2-1, is SQTIHQWPATLVQPVGSPLSLECTVEGTSNPNLYWYRQAAGRGLQLLFYSVGIGQISSEVPQNLSASRPQDRQFILSSKKLLLSDSGFYLCASRLAGGRKQFFGPGTRLTVL.

This clone was detected a few times. The V gene is TRBV19, the J gene TRBJ1-2; D possibly corresponds to TRBD1 (5 bases). Trimming took 4 bases from V and 6 from J, leaving 12 bases between them. The CDR3 covers 13 residues. Per the germline V gene, CDR1 is LNHDA and CDR2 is SQIVND (reference sequence). The CDR3 reads CASSNWGLDGYTF. Written as DNA, the CDR3 is TGTGCCAGTAGTAATTGGGGACTCGATGGCTACACCTTC.

Notes on this clone: An end of the junction does not agree with germline; a read error may underlie this. This chain joins TRBV6-6 and TRBJ1-4; D unclear. The CDR3 extends over 12 amino acids. Germline lookup yields CDR1 MNHNY and CDR2 SVGAGI (reference sequence). The CDR3 region is CASSYSRNPGVF. The DNA of the CDR3 is TGTGCCAGCAGTTACTCGCGAAACCCTGGGGTTTTT.

The chain is built from TRBV5-1 and TRBJ1-4; 7 bases are a match to TRBD1. The J segment lost 5 bases and the V segment lost 2 bases, leaving 3 bases of the junction unmatched. The CDR3 runs to 14 residues. Germline-derived CDR1 and CDR2 are SGHRS and YFSETQ. The CDR3 DNA is TGCGCCAGCAGCTTTTCAGGGGGGAATGAAAAACTGTTTTTT. Residues: CASSFSGGNEKLFF.

This clone was observed a handful of times. The genes are TRBV15 and TRBJ1-2; D possibly corresponds to TRBD1 (6 bases). Deletions cut 5 bases from V and 6 bases from J, with 13 bases between. The CDR3 runs 13 residues. Germline loops: CDR1 LNHNV, CDR2 YYDKDF (reference sequence). The CDR3 reads CATSPRGGDGYTF. CDR3 DNA sequence: TGTGCCACCAGCCCTCGAGGGGGGGATGGCTACACCTTC.

The chain is built from TRBV10-2 and TRBJ2-1; D may be TRBD1 (6 bases). The germline gives CDR1 WSHSY, CDR2 SAAADI. This CDR3 has 15 residues. V was clipped by 3 bases and J by 0 bases, with 9 bases between them. The CDR3 DNA sequence: TGCGCCAGCAGTGAAGTCAGGGGCTCCTACAATGAGCAGTTCTTC. This sequence encodes CASSEVRGSYNEQFF.

The V call is TRBV11-3, the J call TRBJ2-1; 9 nucleotides align to TRBD2. This CDR3 comprises 16 residues. The V segment lost 1 base and the J segment 3 bases; nucleotides outside the gene matches: 4. Looked up from germline, CDR1 is SGHNT and CDR2 is YENEEA. This CDR3 is CASSLGVRGGYNEQFF. In DNA form, the CDR3 reads TGTGCCAGCAGCTTAGGGGTGCGGGGGGGCTACAATGAGCAGTTCTTC.

This chain uses TRBV12-3 or TRBV12-4 with TRBJ1-1; D gene uncertain. CDR3 length: 13 amino acids. Between the trimmed V and J ends, which lost 7 bases and 4 bases, there was a span of 13 bases. The CDR3 coding sequence is TGTGCCAGCACCCACGTTGGCGGCACTGAAGCTTTCTTT. Amino acid sequence: CASTHVGGTEAFF.